These T cell receptor beta chains were read from a single sample in a study of blood T cell repertoires in COVID-19. Here immunoSEQ multiplex PCR was the method, and the copy in TCRdb shows in-frame clones only, minus some. Of about 120,000 clones detected, over 75% appear once; the ten largest clones hold approximately 16%. Sequenced: peripheral blood. The receptors shown here come from a man between 60 and 75 years old with active or convalescent COVID-19. Both conserved end residues are part of each CDR3. The order of the fields is CDR3 length, D gene, V gene, CDR3 protein. A D gene is named only where the DNA matches it firmly.

length: 14; D: TRBD1; V: TRBV18; CDR3: CASRERTGSYEQYF
length: 15; D: TRBD1; V: TRBV6-5; CDR3: CASRRDRENTGELFF
length: 13; D: -; V: TRBV7-7; CDR3: CASSRSRTGELFF
length: 14; D: TRBD2; V: TRBV5-1; CDR3: CASSFGLALDEQYF
length: 11; D: -; V: TRBV28; CDR3: CASNDRFEAFF
length: 19; D: -; V: TRBV7-6; CDR3: CASSFRVGQGPSNTGELFF
length: 15; D: -; V: TRBV5-1; CDR3: CASSTLGGSNEKLFF
length: 14; D: TRBD1; V: TRBV19; CDR3: CASRPGTGNTEAFF
length: 13; D: -; V: TRBV7-3; CDR3: CASSSINTGELFF
length: 14; D: TRBD1; V: TRBV6-2/TRBV6-3; CDR3: CASSSPDRVREYTF
length: 16; D: TRBD2; V: TRBV7-3; CDR3: CASSPLSGLGYNEQFF
length: 13; D: -; V: TRBV11-3; CDR3: CASSLMAGAEQYF
length: 17; D: TRBD1; V: TRBV28; CDR3: CASSLAGTGGASGGYTF
length: 16; D: TRBD2; V: TRBV5-4; CDR3: CASSPGTSENFNEQFF
length: 15; D: TRBD1; V: TRBV3-1/TRBV3-2; CDR3: CASSQVGTGVNEQFF
length: 15; D: TRBD1; V: TRBV28; CDR3: CASSTLTGAGHTIYF
length: 13; D: TRBD1; V: TRBV14; CDR3: CASSPRQGGELFF
length: 12; D: -; V: TRBV12-3/TRBV12-4; CDR3: CASKGAGDTQYF
length: 14; D: TRBD1; V: TRBV19; CDR3: CASSPVPGQNGYTF
length: 15; D: -; V: TRBV7-2; CDR3: CASSHDRASNQPQHF
length: 14; D: -; V: TRBV28; CDR3: CASFRGGNTGELFF
length: 15; D: TRBD2; V: TRBV20-1; CDR3: CSASIREGRGDTQYF
length: 13; D: TRBD2; V: TRBV28; CDR3: CASETSALYEQYF
length: 12; D: -; V: TRBV19; CDR3: CASSFQGNEQFF
length: 12; D: -; V: TRBV6-5; CDR3: CASPDGDYGYTF
length: 15; D: TRBD1; V: TRBV5-1; CDR3: CASSFGGQPTDTQYF
length: 14; D: -; V: TRBV19; CDR3: CASRTLSQPHEQYF
length: 14; D: -; V: TRBV6-5; CDR3: CASSSGELVYGYTF
length: 15; D: TRBD2; V: TRBV5-1; CDR3: CASSFFGGNSYEQYF
length: 16; D: TRBD2; V: TRBV2; CDR3: CASSELPAGVNGELFF
length: 14; D: TRBD2; V: TRBV10-3; CDR3: CAISAREGGNEQFF
length: 15; D: -; V: TRBV28; CDR3: CASSSLTGVTDTQYF
length: 13; D: -; V: TRBV28; CDR3: CASSSSGEETQYF
length: 14; D: -; V: TRBV19; CDR3: CASSDNSGANVLTF
length: 14; D: TRBD1; V: TRBV5-4; CDR3: CASSLEGAWETQYF
length: 15; D: TRBD1; V: TRBV5-4; CDR3: CASSLPQGANYGYTF
length: 15; D: TRBD1; V: TRBV6-2/TRBV6-3; CDR3: CASSPPGQTTYEQYF